Presented here are 15 T cell receptor beta chains from one specimen sequenced in a study of blood T cells in healthy people across ages. A J-beta primer mix and a sample-barcoded 5' primer were used in a second PCR of about 7 to 12 cycles. TCRdb analysed the 5' RACE reads with MiXCR anew, one entry per CDR3 protein. Counted here are more than 1,400,000 distinct CDR3 sequences, 42% occurring once; the ten biggest clones make up 7.9%. Material: blood. All receptors come from a woman younger than 30 in good health.

The chain joins TRBV7-6 to TRBJ2-3, with 9 bases aligning to TRBD2. V shed 1 base and J 4 bases; nucleotides not matched to a gene: 6. Germline V gives CDR1 SGHVS, CDR2 FNYEAQ. The CDR3 runs to 16 residues. The DNA of the CDR3 is TGTGCCAGCAGCTTAGGGCTAGCGGGGTATTCAGATACGCAGTATTTT. Protein: CASSLGLAGYSDTQYF.

J is TRBJ1-2 and V is TRBV4-2, with 7 positions matching TRBD1. The CDR3 sequence is 15 residues long. CDR1 and CDR2 from the germline V gene are LGHNA and YNFKEQ. V shed 5 bases, J shed 5 bases, and the junction held 11 bases outside the gene matches. The CDR3 loop is CASSSRLATGYGYTF. CDR3 nucleotide sequence: TGTGCCAGCAGCTCCCGTTTAGCGACAGGGTATGGCTACACCTTC.

The chain employs TRBV20-1 and TRBJ2-7, with TRBD2 identical over 8 bases. The CDR3 is made up of 12 amino acids. Germline V CDR1 and CDR2: DFQATT, SNEGSKA (reference sequence). V shed 6 bases and J 8 bases; nucleotides not matched to a gene: 9. The CDR3 loop reads CSAVLREDKQYF. CDR3 sequence (DNA): TGCAGTGCGGTTTTGCGGGAGGACAAGCAGTACTTC.

The genes are TRBV10-3 and TRBJ2-1, with 9 bases identical to TRBD2. Germline V gene data show CDR1 as ENHRY and CDR2 as SYGVKD. This CDR3 is 16 amino acids long. Trimming cost V 0 bases and J 4 bases; bases outside gene matches: 4. The CDR3 sequence: CAISESGREGYNEQFF. The DNA of the CDR3 is TGTGCCATCAGTGAGTCAGGGCGGGAGGGATACAATGAGCAGTTCTTC.

This clonotype came up many times. CDR3 DNA: TGTGCCAGCAGTTTTGCGGGAAAAGAGACCCAGTACTTC. Residues: CASSFAGKETQYF. This chain uses TRBV12-3 or TRBV12-4 with TRBJ2-5; a possible D gene is TRBD2 (6 bases). The CDR3 has 13 residues. V lost 3 bases and J 3 bases, leaving 8 bases between the germline ends.

This chain uses TRBV7-9 with TRBJ2-1, with unresolved D. Trimming pared 5 bases from V and 8 bases from J, leaving 4 bases between. From germline, CDR1 is SEHNR and CDR2 FQNEAQ (reference sequence). This CDR3 comprises 10 residues. CDR3 protein: CASSPYEQFF. DNA of the CDR3: TGTGCCAGCAGCCCTTATGAGCAGTTCTTC.

This clonotype came up a few times. The V gene is TRBV4-1, the J gene TRBJ2-7, with D possibly being TRBD1 (5 bases). CDR1 MGHRA and CDR2 YSYEKL come from the germline V gene. Trimming removed 0 bases at V and 3 bases at J, with 15 bases between. The CDR3 runs to 16 residues. The CDR3 sequence is CASSQEDRKNYYEQYF. For the CDR3, the DNA is TGCGCCAGCAGCCAAGAAGACAGAAAAAATTACTACGAGCAGTACTTC.

The genes are TRBV5-4 and TRBJ2-7; 8 nucleotides match TRBD2. Trimming removed 9 bases from V and 8 bases from J; junction bases left unmatched: 16. The length of the CDR3 is 14 residues. The germline V gene encodes CDR1 SGHNT and CDR2 YYREEE (reference sequence). The DNA of the CDR3 is TGTGCCACCCAGAGGGCGGGAGGCGGGGTCAAGCAGTACTTC. Protein sequence: CATQRAGGGVKQYF.

CDR3 region: CASSQDRVAGDQGTQYF. CDR3 bases: TGCGCCAGCAGCCAAGATCGGGTAGCGGGGGATCAAGGTACGCAGTATTTT. The chain has TRBV4-1 and TRBJ2-3, with 9 bases that match TRBD2. Trimming at V came to 0 bases and at J to 8 bases, leaving 12 bases not matched to a gene. The CDR3 is made up of 17 amino acids. Germline assignment: CDR1 MGHRA and CDR2 YSYEKL.

Concerning this clonotype: Germline and junction disagree at one end, which may indicate a read error. This sequence joins TRBV12-3 or TRBV12-4 and TRBJ2-3; maybe TRBD1 (5 bases). The CDR3 spans 13 residues. CDR3 nucleotides: TGTGCCAGCAGTAGAGTCAGGGCAGATGCGCAGTATTTT. Protein sequence: CASSRVRADAQYF.

The chain carries TRBV6-1 and TRBJ2-1; TRBD1 matches at 7 bases. This CDR3 is built from 16 residues. The junction had 6 bases not matched to a gene; V was cut back by 4 bases and J by 0 bases. The germline V gene encodes CDR1 MNHNS and CDR2 SASEGT. CDR3 protein: CASSATDRSSYNEQFF. Here the CDR3 DNA reads TGTGCCAGCAGTGCCACGGACAGGAGCTCCTACAATGAGCAGTTCTTC.

The gene calls are TRBV7-2 and TRBJ2-1, with 11 bases identical to TRBD1. The ends lost 5 bases at V and 7 bases at J; junction bases unmatched: 7. There are 15 residues in the CDR3. Germline assignment: CDR1 SGHTA and CDR2 FQGNSA. The CDR3 loop reads CASSADRGLENEQFF. The CDR3 DNA follows: TGTGCCAGCAGCGCGGACAGGGGGCTGGAGAATGAGCAGTTCTTC.

A few counts support this clonotype. The chain combines TRBV5-1 with TRBJ2-7, with D tentatively TRBD1 (6 bases). V lost 2 bases to trimming and J lost 3 bases, with 12 bases between them. The CDR3 runs to 14 residues. Germline loops: CDR1 SGHRS, CDR2 YFSETQ. The CDR3 here is CASSLWTDDYEQYF. In DNA, the CDR3 is TGCGCCAGCAGCTTATGGACAGATGACTACGAGCAGTACTTC.

The chain carries TRBV5-1 and TRBJ2-7; D might be TRBD1 (6 bases). Germline-derived CDR1 and CDR2 are SGHRS and YFSETQ. The CDR3 has 14 residues. V lost 0 bases to trimming and J lost 3 bases, with 10 bases between them. The CDR3 DNA sequence: TGCGCCAGCAGCTTGGTCGACAGGATCTACGAGCAGTACTTC. It translates to CASSLVDRIYEQYF.

This clonotype was seen only a few times. This chain joins TRBV7-9 and TRBJ2-1, with 9 positions matching TRBD1. The J segment lost 4 bases and the V segment lost 5 bases, leaving 9 bases of the junction unmatched. CDR3 length: 16 amino acids. The germline gives CDR1 SEHNR, CDR2 FQNEAQ (reference sequence). DNA of the CDR3: TGTGCCAGCAGCCCCACCGGGACAGGGTCATACAATGAGCAGTTCTTC. Its translation is CASSPTGTGSYNEQFF.